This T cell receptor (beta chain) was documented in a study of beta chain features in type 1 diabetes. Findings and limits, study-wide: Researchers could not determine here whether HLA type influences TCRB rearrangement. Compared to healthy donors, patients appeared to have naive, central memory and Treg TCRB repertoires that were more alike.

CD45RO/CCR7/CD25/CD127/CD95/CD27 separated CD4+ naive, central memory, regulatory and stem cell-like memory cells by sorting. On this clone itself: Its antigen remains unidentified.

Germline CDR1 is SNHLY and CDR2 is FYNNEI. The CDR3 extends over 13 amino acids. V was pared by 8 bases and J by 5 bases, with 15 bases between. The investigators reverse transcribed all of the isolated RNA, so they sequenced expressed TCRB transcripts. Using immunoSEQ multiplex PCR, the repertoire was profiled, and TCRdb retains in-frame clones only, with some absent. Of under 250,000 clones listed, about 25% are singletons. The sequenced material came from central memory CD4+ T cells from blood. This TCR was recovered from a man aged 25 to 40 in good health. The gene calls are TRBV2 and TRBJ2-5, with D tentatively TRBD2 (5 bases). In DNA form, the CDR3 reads TGTGCCAGCGTCCGAGGGAGTGAGGAGACCCAGTACTTC. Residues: CASVRGSEETQYF.